The clone carrying this T cell receptor (beta chain) showed up many times. Its antigen is not known. The V gene lost 4 bases and the J gene lost 3 bases, with 13 bases spanning the gap. The CDR3 consists of 14 residues. In germline, CDR1 is MNHNY, CDR2 SVGAGI (reference sequence). This specimen comes from a study of early T cells in non-severe SARS-CoV-2 infection. Study-level information: The sequenced material was bulk RNA from unsorted whole blood, and its chains were unpaired. General observations from the study: Database matching using VDJdb favored anti-spike CD8 responses, with private and CD4 specificities left missing.

Unique molecular identifiers (one per individual cDNA molecule) were attached. A single record per CDR3 protein comes from TCRdb applying MiXCR to the 5' RACE reads. Here the sample spans 55,000 to 65,000 distinct CDR3 sequences, more than 10% being singletons. The chain has TRBV6-6 and TRBJ2-7; a weak D match, TRBD2 (6 bases). The receptor's source is an adult who was a healthcare worker with PCR-confirmed SARS-CoV-2 infection or an uninfected control (not recorded which). The sample was whole blood. The CDR3, as DNA: TGTGCCAGCAGTTCGGAAGGAGGGGTCTACGAGCAGTACTTC. It yields the protein CASSSEGGVYEQYF.